Sequencing of this T cell receptor (beta chain) was carried out in a study of cytomegalovirus exposure and HLA in healthy donors. Study-level points and caveats: An ancestry cluster, one associated with Asian ancestry, reportedly showed fewer N-insertions than the 666-donor mean in a later analysis. In vitro checks showed that a few CMV-associated chains really do target CMV antigens.

Donors counted as nominally healthy when sampled, yet unrecorded immune exposures were likely. 60 Vbeta and 13 Jbeta primers were used in PCR. Some clones are missing from TCRdb's copy, which holds only in-frame ones; the method was immunoSEQ multiplex PCR. Of approximately 140,000 clones listed, 78% were seen once; the top ten hold roughly 1.8%. There are a few counts of this clone. Antigen specificity is unknown. The CDR3 contains 16 residues. Trimming removed 0 bases from V and 1 base from J, with 13 bases in between. Germline CDR1 is SGHRS and CDR2 is YFSETQ. The sequencing input was PBMCs. The TCR comes from a woman in her forties in good health and CMV-seronegative. The rearrangement joins TRBV5-1 to TRBJ1-1, with D maybe TRBD1 (5 bases). DNA of the CDR3: TGCGCCAGCAGCTTGGGTCAGGGTCATTCGAACACTGAAGCTTTCTTT. Protein: CASSLGQGHSNTEAFF.